Below are 5 T cell receptor beta chains sequenced from a single sample in a study of T-cell reconstitution after alpha-beta-depleted transplantation in children. Their recognized antigens are unknown. It was with unique molecular identifiers that the TCRbeta library was prepared. TCRdb re-called the PCR reads through MiXCR, storing one row per CDR3 protein. The top ten hold approximately 9% of the sample, which has approximately 300,000 distinct CDR3 sequences, 7.5% to 9% seen once. Study findings and constraints: Counts and diversity of T cells one year after transplant came mostly from newly produced T cells.

The sample in question was peripheral blood, obtained 360 days after TCRalphabeta/CD19-depleted stem cell transplant. These receptors came from a female patient aged 2 to 10 who had a stem cell transplant for Fanconi anemia, so the T cells may come from the graft donor.

This clonotype was seen repeatedly, ten times or more. The chain is built from TRBV9 and TRBJ2-5, with D uncertain. Germline CDR1 reads SGDLS; CDR2 reads YYNGEE. The germline V and J ends were trimmed by 0 bases and 1 base, with 7 bases remaining between them. CDR3 length: 14 amino acids. For the CDR3, the DNA is TGTGCCAGCAGCGTAGGGCAGCTCCAAGAGACCCAGTACTTC. This sequence encodes CASSVGQLQETQYF.

The V call is TRBV20-1, the J call TRBJ2-5; 8 nucleotides align to TRBD1. Germline assignment: CDR1 DFQATT and CDR2 SNEGSKA (reference sequence). The V and J ends lost 0 bases and 5 bases, in that order; junction bases with no gene match: 5. CDR3 length: 14 residues. CDR3 in DNA: TGCAGTGCTAGAGATTTCCGACAGGGGGAGACCCAGTACTTC. Translation gives CSARDFRQGETQYF.

This clonotype was counted ten times or more. This chain uses TRBV20-1 with TRBJ2-2; 7 bases align to TRBD2. CDR3 length: 16 residues. J was trimmed by 3 bases and V by 1 base; bases with no gene match: 8. The germline V gene encodes CDR1 DFQATT and CDR2 SNEGSKA (reference sequence). The CDR3 region is CSARGLGAGDTGELFF. The CDR3 DNA reads as TGCAGTGCTAGAGGGTTGGGCGCGGGAGACACCGGGGAGCTGTTTTTT.

This clonotype occurred many times. The rearrangement joins TRBV6-5 to TRBJ1-1; D perhaps matches TRBD1 (5 bases). Germline values: CDR1 MNHEY, CDR2 SVGAGI. The CDR3 is 13 amino acids. V lost 9 bases to trimming and J lost 4 bases, with 15 bases between them. In DNA form, the CDR3 reads TGTGCCAGTAGAACCGGTGGGGGCACTGAAGCTTTCTTT. As protein: CASRTGGGTEAFF.

This clonotype was counted at least ten times. The chain employs TRBV6-6 and TRBJ2-4; unclear D gene. The CDR3 totals 12 residues. CDR1 is MNHNY, CDR2 SVGAGI, per germline (reference sequence). Trimming left V 8 bases short and J 0 bases short, with 5 bases between. The CDR3 sequence: CASRQAKNIQYF. As DNA, the CDR3 is TGTGCCAGCCGGCAAGCCAAAAACATTCAGTACTTC.